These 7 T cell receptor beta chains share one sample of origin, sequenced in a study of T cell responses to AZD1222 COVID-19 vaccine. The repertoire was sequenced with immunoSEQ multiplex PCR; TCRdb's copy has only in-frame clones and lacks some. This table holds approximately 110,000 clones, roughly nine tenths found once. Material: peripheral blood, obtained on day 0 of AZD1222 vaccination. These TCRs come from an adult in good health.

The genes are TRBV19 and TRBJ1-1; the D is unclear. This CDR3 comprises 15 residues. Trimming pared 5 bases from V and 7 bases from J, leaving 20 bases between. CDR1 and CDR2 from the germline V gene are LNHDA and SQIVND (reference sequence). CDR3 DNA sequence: TGTGCCAGTAGTCCGGGCGGAGAGAGGTTCGGTGAAGCTTTCTTT. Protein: CASSPGGERFGEAFF.

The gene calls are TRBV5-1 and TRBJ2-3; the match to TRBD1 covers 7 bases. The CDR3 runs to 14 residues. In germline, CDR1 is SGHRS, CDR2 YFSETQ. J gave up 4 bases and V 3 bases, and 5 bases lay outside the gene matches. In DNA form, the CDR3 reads TGCGCCAGCAGCTCCAGGGGGTCCCCAGATACGCAGTATTTT. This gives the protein CASSSRGSPDTQYF.

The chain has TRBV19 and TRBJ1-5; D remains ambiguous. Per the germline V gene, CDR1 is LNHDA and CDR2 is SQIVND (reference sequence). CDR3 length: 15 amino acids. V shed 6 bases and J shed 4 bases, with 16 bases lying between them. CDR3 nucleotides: TGTGCCAGTAGCAGTCAACAACTTAAAAATCAGCCCCAGCATTTT. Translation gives CASSSQQLKNQPQHF.

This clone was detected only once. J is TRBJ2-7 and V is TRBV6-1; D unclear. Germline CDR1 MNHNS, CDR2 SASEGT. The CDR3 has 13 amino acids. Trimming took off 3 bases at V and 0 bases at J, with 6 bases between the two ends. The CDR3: CASSEDLSYEQYF. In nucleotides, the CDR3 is TGTGCCAGCAGTGAGGACCTCTCCTACGAGCAGTACTTC.

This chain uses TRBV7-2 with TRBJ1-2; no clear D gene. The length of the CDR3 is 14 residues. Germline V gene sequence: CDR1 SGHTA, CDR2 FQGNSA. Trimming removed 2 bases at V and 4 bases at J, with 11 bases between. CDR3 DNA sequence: TGTGCCAGCAGCTTACAAGACGGAACCTATGGCTACACCTTC. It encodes CASSLQDGTYGYTF. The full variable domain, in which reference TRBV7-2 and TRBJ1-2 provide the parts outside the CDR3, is GAGVSQSPSNKVTEKGKDVELRCDPISGHTALYWYRQSLGQGLEFLIYFQGNSAPDKSGLPSDRFSAERTGGSVSTLTIQRTQQEDSAVYLCASSLQDGTYGYTFGSGTRLTVV.

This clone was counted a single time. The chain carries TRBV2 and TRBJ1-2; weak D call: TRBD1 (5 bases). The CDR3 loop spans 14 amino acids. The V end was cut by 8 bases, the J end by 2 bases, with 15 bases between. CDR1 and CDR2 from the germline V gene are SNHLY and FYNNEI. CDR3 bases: TGTGCCAGCGGTTCCCGGTGGGGCAACTATGGCTACACCTTC. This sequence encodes CASGSRWGNYGYTF.

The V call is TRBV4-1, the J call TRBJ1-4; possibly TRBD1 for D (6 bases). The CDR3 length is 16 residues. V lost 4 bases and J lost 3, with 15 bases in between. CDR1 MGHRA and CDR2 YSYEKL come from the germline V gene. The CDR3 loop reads CASSPPGPGANEKLFF. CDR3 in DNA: TGCGCCAGCAGCCCCCCCGGTCCAGGGGCTAATGAAAAACTGTTTTTT.